A selection of T cell receptor beta chains follows, all from one sample in a study of blood T cell repertoires in COVID-19. Sequenced by immunoSEQ multiplex PCR; TCRdb stores in-frame clones only, minus some. Of roughly 210,000 clones detected, around 90% appear once; the ten largest clones hold more than 1.5%. Material: peripheral blood. These receptors originate from an older man with acute or convalescent COVID-19. Each CDR3 is given with its conserved first and last residue. Fields, in order: clone size, D gene, J gene, V gene, CDR3 protein, CDR3 DNA. The D gene is left open where the match is weak. The size entry is marked missing in some rows and otherwise reads once, few, many or a size class.

NA TRBD2 TRBJ2-5 TRBV18 CASSQASGSQETQYF TGTGCCAGCTCACAGGCTAGCGGGAGTCAAGAGACCCAGTACTTC
NA TRBD2 TRBJ2-7 TRBV27 CASSLNGRAAYEQYF TGTGCCAGCAGTTTAAACGGGAGGGCCGCGTACGAGCAGTACTTC
NA NA TRBJ2-7 TRBV5-8 CASTLRGVSGYEQYF TGTGCCAGCACCCTAAGAGGCGTCAGCGGCTACGAGCAGTACTTC
NA NA TRBJ1-1 TRBV28 CASSLPLANTEAFF TGTGCCAGCAGCCTACCCCTAGCGAACACTGAAGCTTTCTTT
NA TRBD1 TRBJ2-3 TRBV28 CASSKLEGGGTQYF TGTGCCAGCAGTAAACTGGAAGGGGGCGGGACGCAGTATTTT
NA NA TRBJ2-2 TRBV19 CASSIVGITGELFF TGTGCCAGTAGTATAGTTGGCATCACCGGGGAGCTGTTTTTT
NA TRBD2 TRBJ2-5 TRBV29-1 CSAAVSGSLETQYF TGCAGCGCCGCGGTAAGCGGGAGTCTTGAGACCCAGTACTTC
NA TRBD2 TRBJ2-5 TRBV7-6 CASSPRSGRAQETQYF TGTGCCAGCAGCCCACGGAGCGGGAGAGCTCAAGAGACCCAGTACTTC
NA NA TRBJ1-2 TRBV5-1 CASSQAANLAGYTF TGCGCCAGCAGCCAAGCGGCCAACTTAGCGGGCTACACCTTC
NA NA TRBJ1-2 TRBV6-5 CASSPDRWSYGYTF TGTGCCAGCAGCCCGGACAGATGGAGTTATGGCTACACCTTC
NA TRBD2 TRBJ2-5 TRBV11-2 CASSLHRLAGGETQYF TGTGCCAGCAGCTTACATCGTCTAGCGGGAGGAGAGACCCAGTACTTC
NA TRBD1 TRBJ2-7 TRBV6-5 CASSLGVDRTYEQYF TGTGCCAGCAGTTTAGGGGTGGACAGGACCTACGAGCAGTACTTC
NA NA TRBJ2-7 TRBV2 CASSNDRNDEQYF TGTGCCAGCAGCAACGACAGGAACGACGAGCAGTACTTC
once NA TRBJ2-1 TRBV7-6 CASSLAHSAPNEQFF TGTGCCAGCAGCTTAGCCCATAGCGCTCCGAATGAGCAGTTCTTC
NA NA TRBJ2-6 TRBV11-2 CASSSPSSGANVLTF TGTGCCAGCAGCTCCCCGAGTTCTGGGGCCAACGTCCTGACTTTC
NA NA TRBJ1-6 TRBV10-3 CATGQSSYNSPLHF TGTGCCACCGGACAGAGCTCCTATAATTCACCCCTCCACTTT
NA NA TRBJ2-5 TRBV5-5 CASSLVGLETQYF TGTGCCAGCAGCTTAGTTGGCTTAGAGACCCAGTACTTC
NA NA TRBJ2-1 TRBV19 CASSIVPSLGGDEQFF TGTGCCAGTAGTATAGTTCCTTCCCTTGGAGGGGATGAGCAGTTCTTC
NA NA TRBJ2-1 TRBV19 CASSINSGLVDEQFF TGTGCCAGTAGTATCAACAGCGGGCTGGTCGATGAGCAGTTCTTC
NA NA TRBJ2-2 TRBV7-2 CASSLLVRTGELFF TGTGCCAGCAGCCTACTAGTGCGCACCGGGGAGCTGTTTTTT
NA NA TRBJ1-1 TRBV3-1/TRBV3-2 CASSQAPGLTEAFF TGTGCCAGCAGCCAAGCTCCAGGGCTTACTGAAGCTTTCTTT
NA NA TRBJ1-5 TRBV7-2 CASSLAGREPQHF TGTGCCAGCAGCTTAGCAGGGAGGGAGCCCCAGCATTTT
NA NA TRBJ2-3 TRBV11-3 CASSPHGTDTQYF TGTGCCAGCAGCCCCCATGGCACAGATACGCAGTATTTT
NA TRBD1 TRBJ2-1 TRBV5-4 CASSLSGTGAYNEQFF TGTGCCAGCAGCTTGTCAGGGACAGGGGCCTACAATGAGCAGTTCTTC
NA TRBD2 TRBJ2-2 TRBV19 CASSISRGRATGELFF TGTGCCAGTAGTATCTCTAGAGGGAGGGCCACCGGGGAGCTGTTTTTT
NA NA TRBJ1-6 TRBV4-2 CASSQDRNNSPLHF TGTGCCAGCAGCCAAGACAGAAACAATTCACCCCTCCACTTT
NA NA TRBJ1-1 TRBV7-9 CASSFQGNTEAFF TGTGCCAGCAGCTTTCAGGGCAACACTGAAGCTTTCTTT
NA TRBD1 TRBJ2-4 TRBV11-2 CASSLRDSPLVSKNIQYF TGTGCCAGCAGCTTACGGGACAGCCCTTTAGTCTCCAAAAACATTCAGTACTTC
NA TRBD1 TRBJ1-2 TRBV7-2 CASSLGGQGPEGYTF TGTGCCAGCAGCTTAGGTGGACAGGGGCCAGAAGGCTACACCTTC
NA NA TRBJ1-5 TRBV18 CASSPQGGGNGQPQHF TGTGCCAGCTCACCACAGGGAGGGGGTAACGGTCAGCCCCAGCATTTT
NA NA TRBJ2-1 TRBV6-5 CAGAIDAYNEQFF TGTGCCGGGGCGATCGACGCGTACAATGAGCAGTTCTTC
NA NA TRBJ2-3 TRBV12-3/TRBV12-4 CASSSAGVTQYF TGTGCCAGCAGTTCGGCAGGGGTCACGCAGTATTTT
NA NA TRBJ1-5 TRBV4-1 CASSQEWDTNQPQHF TGCGCCAGCAGCCAAGAATGGGACACTAATCAGCCCCAGCATTTT
NA NA TRBJ2-4 TRBV21-1 CASSKGGQGRLGNIQYF TGTGCCAGCAGCAAAGGGGGACAGGGACGGTTGGGGAACATTCAGTACTTC
NA TRBD1 TRBJ2-2 TRBV27 CASSAGTGIAGELFF TGTGCCAGCAGTGCCGGGACAGGGATAGCCGGGGAGCTGTTTTTT
NA TRBD1 TRBJ2-1 TRBV5-6 CASSIGQGSYNEQFF TGTGCCAGCAGCATCGGACAGGGGTCCTACAATGAGCAGTTCTTC
NA TRBD2 TRBJ2-7 TRBV3-1/TRBV3-2 CASSQTSGSHEQYF TGTGCCAGCAGCCAAACTAGCGGGAGTCACGAGCAGTACTTC
NA TRBD2 TRBJ2-7 TRBV6-2/TRBV6-3 CASSRVAGFSYEQYF TGTGCCAGCAGCCGTGTAGCGGGATTTTCCTACGAGCAGTACTTC
NA TRBD1 TRBJ2-3 TRBV5-1 CASSSRFRQGGADTQYF TGCGCCAGCAGCTCCCGATTTCGACAGGGGGGCGCAGATACGCAGTATTTT
once TRBD2 TRBJ2-7 TRBV7-2 CASSLTGLAGVEQYF TGTGCCAGCAGCTTAACGGGACTAGCGGGAGTCGAGCAGTACTTC
NA NA TRBJ2-7 TRBV4-2 CASSRSGAGGITEQYF TGTGCCAGCAGCCGTTCGGGGGCAGGGGGGATTACCGAGCAGTACTTC
NA TRBD2 TRBJ2-2 TRBV5-1 CASSSREGGELFF TGCGCCAGCAGCTCAAGGGAGGGCGGGGAGCTGTTTTTT
NA TRBD2 TRBJ2-1 TRBV5-1 CASRPTSGRNYNEQFF TGCGCCAGCAGACCTACTAGCGGGAGGAACTACAATGAGCAGTTCTTC
NA TRBD2 TRBJ2-3 TRBV5-1 CASSLELAGGWDTQYF TGCGCCAGCAGCTTGGAGCTAGCGGGAGGGTGGGATACGCAGTATTTT
NA NA TRBJ2-7 TRBV9 CASSSSDWTGEQYF TGTGCCAGCAGCAGCTCAGACTGGACTGGGGAGCAGTACTTC